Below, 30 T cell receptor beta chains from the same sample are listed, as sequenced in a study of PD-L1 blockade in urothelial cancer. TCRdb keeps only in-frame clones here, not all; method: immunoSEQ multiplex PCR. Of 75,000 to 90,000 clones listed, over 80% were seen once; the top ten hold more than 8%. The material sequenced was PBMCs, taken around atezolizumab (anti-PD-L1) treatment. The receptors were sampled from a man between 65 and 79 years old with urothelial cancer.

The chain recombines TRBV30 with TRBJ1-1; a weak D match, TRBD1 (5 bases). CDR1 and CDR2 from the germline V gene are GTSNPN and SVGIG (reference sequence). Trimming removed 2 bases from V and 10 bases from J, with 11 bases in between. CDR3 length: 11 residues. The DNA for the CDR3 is TGTGCCTGGAGTCCCTCCGGGGGAGCTTTCTTT. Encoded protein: CAWSPSGGAFF. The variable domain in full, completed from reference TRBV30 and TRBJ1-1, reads SQTIHQWPATLVQPVGSPLSLECTVEGTSNPNLYWYRQAAGRGLQLLFYSVGIGQISSEVPQNLSASRPQDRQFILSSKKLLLSDSGFYLCAWSPSGGAFFGQGTRLTVV.

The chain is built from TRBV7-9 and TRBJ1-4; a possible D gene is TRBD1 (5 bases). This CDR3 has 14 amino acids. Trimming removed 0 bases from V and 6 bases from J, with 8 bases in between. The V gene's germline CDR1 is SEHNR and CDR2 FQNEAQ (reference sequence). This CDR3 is CASSLAREDEKLFF. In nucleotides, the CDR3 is TGTGCCAGCAGCTTAGCCAGGGAGGATGAAAAACTGTTTTTT.

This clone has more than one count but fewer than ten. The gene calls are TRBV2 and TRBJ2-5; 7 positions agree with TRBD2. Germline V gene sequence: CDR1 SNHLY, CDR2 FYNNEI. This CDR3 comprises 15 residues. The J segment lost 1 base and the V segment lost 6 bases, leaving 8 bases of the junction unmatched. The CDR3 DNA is TGTGCCAGCAGAGTTTTAGGGAGGGTCCAAGAGACCCAGTACTTC. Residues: CASRVLGRVQETQYF.

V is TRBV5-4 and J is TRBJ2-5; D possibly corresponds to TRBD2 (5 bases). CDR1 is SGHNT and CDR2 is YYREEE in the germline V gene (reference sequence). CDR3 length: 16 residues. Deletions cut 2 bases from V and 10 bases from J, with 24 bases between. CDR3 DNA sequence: TGTGCCAGCAGCTTCGGTCCTAGCACGCGAACTATGAGCCAGTACTTC. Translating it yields CASSFGPSTRTMSQYF.

The CDR3 loop reads CASSSGGQGSSFF. In nucleotides, the CDR3 is TGCGCCAGCAGCTCAGGTGGTCAGGGGAGTTCTTTCTTT. This chain connects TRBV5-1 to TRBJ1-1, with D perhaps matching TRBD1 (6 bases). V gave up 3 bases and J gave up 12 bases, with 18 bases separating them. The CDR3 is 13 residues long. Germline loops: CDR1 SGHRS, CDR2 YFSETQ. Looking up the rest from reference TRBV5-1 and TRBJ1-1 gives the full variable domain: KAGVTQTPRYLIKTRGQQVTLSCSPISGHRSVSWYQQTPGQGLQFLFEYFSETQRNKGNFPGRFSGRQFSNSRSEMNVSTLELGDSALYLCASSSGGQGSSFFGQGTRLTVV.

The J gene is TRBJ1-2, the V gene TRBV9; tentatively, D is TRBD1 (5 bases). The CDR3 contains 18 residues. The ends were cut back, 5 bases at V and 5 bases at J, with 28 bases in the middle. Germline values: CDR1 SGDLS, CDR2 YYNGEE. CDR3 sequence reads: CASSLEGGAGEGHYGYTF. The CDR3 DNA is TGTGCCAGCAGTCTGGAGGGTGGGGCGGGAGAGGGGCATTATGGCTACACCTTC.

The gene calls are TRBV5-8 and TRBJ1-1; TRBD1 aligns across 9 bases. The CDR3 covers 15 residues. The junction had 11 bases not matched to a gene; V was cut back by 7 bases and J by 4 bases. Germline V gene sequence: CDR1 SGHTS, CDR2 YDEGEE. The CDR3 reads CASGKDRGMRTEAFF. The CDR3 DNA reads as TGTGCCAGCGGGAAGGACAGGGGTATGCGCACTGAAGCTTTCTTT.

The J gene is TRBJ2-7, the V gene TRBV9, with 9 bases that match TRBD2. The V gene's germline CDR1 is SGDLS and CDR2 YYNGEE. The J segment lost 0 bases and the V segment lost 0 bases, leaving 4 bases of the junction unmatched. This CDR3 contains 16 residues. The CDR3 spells CASSVGGSGSSYEQYF. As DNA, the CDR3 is TGTGCCAGCAGCGTAGGTGGTAGCGGGAGCTCCTACGAGCAGTACTTC.

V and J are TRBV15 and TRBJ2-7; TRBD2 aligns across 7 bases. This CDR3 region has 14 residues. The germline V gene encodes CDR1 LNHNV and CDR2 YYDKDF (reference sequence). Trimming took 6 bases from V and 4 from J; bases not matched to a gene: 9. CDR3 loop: CATRSGGGGYEQYF. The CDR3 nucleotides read TGTGCCACCAGAAGTGGCGGGGGAGGATACGAGCAGTACTTC.

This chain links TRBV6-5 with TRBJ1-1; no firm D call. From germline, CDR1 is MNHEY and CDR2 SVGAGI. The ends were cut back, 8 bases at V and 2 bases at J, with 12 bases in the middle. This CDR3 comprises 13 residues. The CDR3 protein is CASPRSNNTEAFF. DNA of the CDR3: TGTGCCAGCCCCAGGTCGAATAACACTGAAGCTTTCTTT.

The CDR3 here is CASRLTSGRGYNEQFF. CDR3 DNA: TGTGCCAGCAGATTGACTAGCGGGAGGGGGTACAATGAGCAGTTCTTC. The chain couples TRBV27 to TRBJ2-1; TRBD2 matches 14 bases. The CDR3 totals 16 residues. V lost 6 bases, J lost 4 bases, and 5 bases stayed unmatched. Looked up from germline, CDR1 is MNHEY and CDR2 is SMNVEV (reference sequence).

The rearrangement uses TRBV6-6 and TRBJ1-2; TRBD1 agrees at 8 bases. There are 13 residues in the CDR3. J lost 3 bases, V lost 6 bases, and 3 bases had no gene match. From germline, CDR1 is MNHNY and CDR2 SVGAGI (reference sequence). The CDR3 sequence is CASSMTGDYGYTF. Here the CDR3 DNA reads TGTGCCAGCAGCATGACAGGGGACTATGGCTACACCTTC.

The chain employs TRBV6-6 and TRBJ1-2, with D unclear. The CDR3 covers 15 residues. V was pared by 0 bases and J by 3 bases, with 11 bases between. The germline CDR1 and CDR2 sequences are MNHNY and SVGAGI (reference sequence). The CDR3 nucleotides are TGTGCCAGCAGTTACTCGCGGGGAAAGGACTATGGCTACACCTTC. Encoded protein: CASSYSRGKDYGYTF.

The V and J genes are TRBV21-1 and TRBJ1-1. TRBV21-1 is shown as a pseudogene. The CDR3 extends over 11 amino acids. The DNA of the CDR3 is TGTGCCAGCAGCAAAGTTGGGACTTTTATCTTT. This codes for CASSKVGTFIF.

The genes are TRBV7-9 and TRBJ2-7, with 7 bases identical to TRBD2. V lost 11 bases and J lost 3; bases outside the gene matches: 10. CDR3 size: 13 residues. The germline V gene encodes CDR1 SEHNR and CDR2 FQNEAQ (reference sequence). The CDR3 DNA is TGTGCCTTTGGGGGGGACCCTGGCTACGAGCAGTACTTC. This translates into CAFGGDPGYEQYF.

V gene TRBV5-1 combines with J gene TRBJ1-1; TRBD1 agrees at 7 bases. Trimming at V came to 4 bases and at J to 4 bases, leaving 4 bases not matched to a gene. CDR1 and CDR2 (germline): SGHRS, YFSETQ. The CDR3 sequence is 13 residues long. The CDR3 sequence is CASSGTAGTEAFF. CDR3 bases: TGCGCCAGCAGCGGGACAGCAGGCACTGAAGCTTTCTTT.

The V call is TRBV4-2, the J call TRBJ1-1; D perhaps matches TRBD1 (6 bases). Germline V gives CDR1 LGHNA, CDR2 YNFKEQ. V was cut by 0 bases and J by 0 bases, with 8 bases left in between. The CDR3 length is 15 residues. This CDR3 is CASSQEQGMNTEAFF. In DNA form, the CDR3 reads TGTGCCAGCAGCCAAGAACAGGGCATGAACACTGAAGCTTTCTTT.

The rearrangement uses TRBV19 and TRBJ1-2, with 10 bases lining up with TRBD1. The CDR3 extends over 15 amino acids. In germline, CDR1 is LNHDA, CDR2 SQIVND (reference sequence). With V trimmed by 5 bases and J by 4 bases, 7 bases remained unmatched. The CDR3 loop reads CASSPRDRGGYGYTF. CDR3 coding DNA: TGTGCCAGTAGTCCGCGGGACAGGGGCGGCTATGGCTACACCTTC.

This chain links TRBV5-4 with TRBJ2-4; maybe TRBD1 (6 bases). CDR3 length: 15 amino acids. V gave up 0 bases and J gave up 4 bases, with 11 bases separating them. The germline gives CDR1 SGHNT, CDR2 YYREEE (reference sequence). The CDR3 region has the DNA TGTGCCAGCAGCTTGGCCGAAGGGGGTAAAAACATTCAGTACTTC. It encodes CASSLAEGGKNIQYF.

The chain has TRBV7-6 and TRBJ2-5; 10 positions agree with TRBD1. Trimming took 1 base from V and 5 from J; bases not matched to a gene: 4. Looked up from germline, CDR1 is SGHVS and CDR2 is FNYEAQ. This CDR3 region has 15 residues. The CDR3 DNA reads TGTGCCAGCAGCTTAGGGACAGGGGGAAGGGAGACCCAGTACTTC. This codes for CASSLGTGGRETQYF.

The CDR3, as DNA: TGTGCCAGCAGCTTAGAAGGGGGGGTCTATGGCTACACCTTC. Translating gives CASSLEGGVYGYTF. The chain joins TRBV7-2 to TRBJ1-2; D possibly corresponds to TRBD1 (6 bases). Trimming pared 1 base from V and 4 bases from J, leaving 10 bases between. This CDR3 comprises 14 residues. Germline CDR1 SGHTA, CDR2 FQGNSA.

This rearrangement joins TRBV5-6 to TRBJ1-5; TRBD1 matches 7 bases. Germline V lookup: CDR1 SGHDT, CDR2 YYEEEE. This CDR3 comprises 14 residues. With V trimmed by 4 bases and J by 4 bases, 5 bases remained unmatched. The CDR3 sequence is CASSAGDRNQPQHF. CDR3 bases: TGTGCCAGCAGCGCAGGGGACAGAAATCAGCCCCAGCATTTT.

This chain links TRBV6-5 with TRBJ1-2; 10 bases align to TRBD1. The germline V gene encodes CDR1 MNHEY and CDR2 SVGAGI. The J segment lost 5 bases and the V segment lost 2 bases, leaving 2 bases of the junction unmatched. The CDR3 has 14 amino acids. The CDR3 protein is CASSYRDRGYGYTF. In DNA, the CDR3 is TGTGCCAGCAGTTACCGGGACAGGGGTTATGGCTACACCTTC.

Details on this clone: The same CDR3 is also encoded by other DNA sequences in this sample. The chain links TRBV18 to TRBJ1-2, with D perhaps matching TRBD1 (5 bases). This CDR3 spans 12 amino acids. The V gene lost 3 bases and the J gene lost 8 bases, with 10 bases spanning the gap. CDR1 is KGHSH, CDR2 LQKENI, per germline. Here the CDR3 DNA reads TGTGCCAGCTCACCCGGGGGGGACGGCTACACCTTC. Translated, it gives CASSPGGDGYTF.

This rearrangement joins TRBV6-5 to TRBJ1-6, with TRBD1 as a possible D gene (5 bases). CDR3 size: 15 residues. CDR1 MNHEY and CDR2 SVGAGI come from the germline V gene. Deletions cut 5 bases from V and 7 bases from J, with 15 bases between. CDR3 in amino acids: CASSRQGRGNSPLHF. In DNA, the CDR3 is TGTGCCAGCAGTCGCCAGGGAAGGGGCAATTCACCCCTCCACTTT.

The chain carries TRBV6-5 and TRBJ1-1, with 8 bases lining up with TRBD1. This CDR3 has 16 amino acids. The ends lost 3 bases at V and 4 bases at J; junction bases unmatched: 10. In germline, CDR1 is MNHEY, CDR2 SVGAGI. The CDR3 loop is CASSYLAGGESTEAFF. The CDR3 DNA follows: TGTGCCAGCAGTTATTTGGCAGGGGGCGAGAGCACTGAAGCTTTCTTT.

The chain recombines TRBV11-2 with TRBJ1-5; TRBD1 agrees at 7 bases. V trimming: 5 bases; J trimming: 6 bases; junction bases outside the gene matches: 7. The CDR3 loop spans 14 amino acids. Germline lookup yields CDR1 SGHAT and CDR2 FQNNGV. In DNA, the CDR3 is TGTGCCAGCAGCCTCGACAGGGTGGGTCAGCCCCAGCATTTT. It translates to CASSLDRVGQPQHF.

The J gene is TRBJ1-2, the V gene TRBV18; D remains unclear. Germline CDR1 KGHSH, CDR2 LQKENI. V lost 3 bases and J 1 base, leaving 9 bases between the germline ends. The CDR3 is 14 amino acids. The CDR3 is CASSPSQINYGYTF. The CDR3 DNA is TGTGCCAGCTCACCCTCGCAGATTAACTATGGCTACACCTTC. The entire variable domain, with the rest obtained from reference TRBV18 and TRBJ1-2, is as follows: NAGVMQNPRHLVRRRGQEARLRCSPMKGHSHVYWYRQLPEEGLKFMVYLQKENIIDESGMPKERFSAEFPKEGPSILRIQQVVRGDSAAYFCASSPSQINYGYTFGSGTRLTVV.

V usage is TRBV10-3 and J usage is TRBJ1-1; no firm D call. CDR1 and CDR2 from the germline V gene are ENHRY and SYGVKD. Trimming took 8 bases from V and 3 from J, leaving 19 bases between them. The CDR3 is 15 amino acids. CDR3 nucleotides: TGTGCCATCCAGGAAAAGGCCCTAAAGGACACTGAAGCTTTCTTT. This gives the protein CAIQEKALKDTEAFF.

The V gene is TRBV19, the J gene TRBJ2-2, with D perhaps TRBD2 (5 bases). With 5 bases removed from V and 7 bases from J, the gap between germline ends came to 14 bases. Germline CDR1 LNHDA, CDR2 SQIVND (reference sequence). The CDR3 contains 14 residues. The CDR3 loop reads CASSSAGTYGELFF. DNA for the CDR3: TGTGCCAGTAGTTCGGCGGGTACATACGGGGAGCTGTTTTTT.